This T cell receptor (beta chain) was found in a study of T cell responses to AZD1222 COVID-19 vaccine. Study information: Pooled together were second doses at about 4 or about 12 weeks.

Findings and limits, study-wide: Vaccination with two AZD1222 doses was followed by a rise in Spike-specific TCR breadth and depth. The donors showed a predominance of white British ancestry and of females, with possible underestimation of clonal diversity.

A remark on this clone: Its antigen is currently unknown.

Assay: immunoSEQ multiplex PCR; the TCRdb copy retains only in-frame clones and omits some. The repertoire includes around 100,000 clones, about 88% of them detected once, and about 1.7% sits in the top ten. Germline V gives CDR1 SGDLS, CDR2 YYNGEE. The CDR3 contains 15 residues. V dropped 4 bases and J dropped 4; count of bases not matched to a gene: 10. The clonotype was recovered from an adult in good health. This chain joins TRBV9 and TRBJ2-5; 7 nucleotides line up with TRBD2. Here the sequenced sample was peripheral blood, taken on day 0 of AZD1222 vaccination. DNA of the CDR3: TGTGCCAGCAGCCCCCGGGGACCGGGGGGAGAGACCCAGTACTTC. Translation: CASSPRGPGGETQYF.